This TCR beta chain derives from a study of T-cell memory formation after mild COVID-19. Findings and caveats of the study: Second-wave clones that peaked on day 37 lacked confirmed SARS-CoV-2 specificity. Within pre-infection memory, some responding clones were found, suggesting cross-reactive memory joined.

In its sample, this clonotype was seen a few times. The antigen is unknown. With constant-segment primers, 5'RACE yielded cDNA libraries of TCR alpha and TCR beta that carried sample barcodes and UMIs. Each CDR3 protein gets one entry after TCRdb re-called the 5' RACE reads with MiXCR. This sample has tens of thousands of distinct CDR3 sequences, with roughly 6.6% found just once. The TCR sequence derives from an adult who had mild COVID-19 (a few samples of this study predate the infection). Cell type and time point are not known. Source material: PBMCs or a T cell subset sorted from them (not recorded which).

The CDR3, as DNA: TGTGCCAGCAGCTTAGCGGGGTCGCGGTCTGGAAACACCATATATTTT. Translating it yields CASSLAGSRSGNTIYF. V is TRBV7-2 and J is TRBJ1-3, with D unclear. The CDR3 is 16 amino acids. Germline CDR1 SGHTA, CDR2 FQGNSA. V gave up 0 bases and J gave up 1 base, with 10 bases separating them.